A selection of T cell receptor beta chains follows, all from one sample in a study of spatial heterogeneity in lung cancer. Each CDR3 protein is one row after TCRdb ran MiXCR on the 5' RACE reads. The sample consists of roughly 3,600 distinct CDR3 sequences, approximately 8% of them appearing once. The source material was lung tumor tissue, sampled at surgery. These receptors were obtained from a male donor with early-stage non-small cell lung cancer. Both conserved end residues are part of each CDR3. A D gene is named only where the DNA matches it firmly. The size of a clone is reported for some rows only, either as once, few or many, or as a class for expanded clones.

TRBJ1-1	many	TRBV6-5	TRBD1	TGTGCCAGCAGTTACTCGCCCCCTAAGGGGGCCTACACTGAAGCTTTCTTT	CASSYSPPKGAYTEAFF
TRBJ1-4	medium-sized	TRBV7-2	TRBD1	TGTGCCAGCAGCTTAGCGCCCTTGGACAGGGTTAATGAAAAACTGTTTTTT	CASSLAPLDRVNEKLFF
TRBJ2-3	medium-sized	TRBV6-5	TRBD2	TGTGCCAGCACCGATCTAGCGGGGGGGTATGCAGATACGCAGTATTTT	CASTDLAGGYADTQYF
TRBJ2-5	medium-sized	TRBV5-4	-	TGTGCCAGCAGCTTGGGACAGCTCCAAGAGACCCAGTACTTC	CASSLGQLQETQYF
TRBJ1-2	-	TRBV29-1	-	TGCAGCGTTGCCGGGAGGGTCTATGGCTACACCTTC	CSVAGRVYGYTF
TRBJ2-5	medium-sized	TRBV18	TRBD2	TGTGCCAGCTCACGGACTAGCGGGACAGAGACCCAGTACTTC	CASSRTSGTETQYF
TRBJ2-6	medium-sized	TRBV30	-	TGTGCCTGGAACCGGGATTTGGGAGGGGCCAACGTCCTGACTTTC	CAWNRDLGGANVLTF
TRBJ2-1	medium-sized	TRBV4-1	TRBD2	TGCGCCAGCAGCCCAACGACTAGCCGATGGGTTGAGCAGTTCTTC	CASSPTTSRWVEQFF
TRBJ2-7	few	TRBV29-1	-	TGCAGCGCGGGGGATTACGAGCAGTACTTC	CSAGDYEQYF
TRBJ2-5	many	TRBV20-1	TRBD2	TGCAGTGCTATTTCCGGGACTAGCGGGGGGCCCCAAGAGACCCAGTACTTC	CSAISGTSGGPQETQYF
TRBJ1-5	medium-sized	TRBV12-3/TRBV12-4	TRBD1	TGTGCCAGCAGTCCCGGGACAGGAGCCTATCAGCCCCAGCATTTT	CASSPGTGAYQPQHF
TRBJ2-2	few	TRBV3-1	-	TGTGCCAGCAGCCTTTCCTCGGGGGGCCCAGGGACCGGGGAGCTGTTTTTT	CASSLSSGGPGTGELFF
TRBJ2-7	medium-sized	TRBV10-2	TRBD2	TGCGCCAGCAGAGGACTAGTCTCCTACGAGCAGTACTTC	CASRGLVSYEQYF
TRBJ2-2	few	TRBV9	-	TGTGCCAGCAGCGTAAGAAGCGGGAACACCGGGGAGCTGTTTTTT	CASSVRSGNTGELFF
TRBJ2-3	many	TRBV18	TRBD2	TGTGCCAGCTCACCACCGGCTTCTAGCGGGAGTCCAGCAGATACGCAGTATTTT	CASSPPASSGSPADTQYF
TRBJ2-7	many	TRBV28	-	TGTGCCAGCACGGGGGACGGAAGTTCCTACGAGCAGTACTTC	CASTGDGSSYEQYF
TRBJ2-7	medium-sized	TRBV27	-	TGTGCCAGCAGCCCGGGACACTGGGAAGGGCAGTACTTC	CASSPGHWEGQYF
TRBJ2-3	medium-sized	TRBV4-2	-	TGTGCCAGCAGCCAAGGGGATGAGGGTACAGATACGCAGTATTTT	CASSQGDEGTDTQYF
TRBJ1-1	medium-sized	TRBV30	-	TGTGCCTGGAGAGGGGGAACTGAAGCTTTCTTT	CAWRGGTEAFF
TRBJ1-1	medium-sized	TRBV7-6	-	TGTGCCAGCAGCTTTAAATCCGGGACGGGAGGCACTGAAGCTTTCTTT	CASSFKSGTGGTEAFF
TRBJ2-7	medium-sized	TRBV27	TRBD1	TGTGCCAGCAGACCCGGGACAGGGGGCGGGAACTACGAGCAGTACTTC	CASRPGTGGGNYEQYF
TRBJ2-7	medium-sized	TRBV6-2/TRBV6-3	-	TGTGCCAGCAGTTACAGCAGGGTCGTTTTATCCTACGAGCAGTACTTC	CASSYSRVVLSYEQYF
TRBJ2-5	medium-sized	TRBV5-5	TRBD2	TGTGCCAGCAGCTTGGGGGACTACCCAGAGACCCAGTACTTC	CASSLGDYPETQYF
TRBJ2-5	many	TRBV7-9	-	TGTGCCAGCAGCAACCTACTACAGGCCCAAGAGACCCAGTACTTC	CASSNLLQAQETQYF
TRBJ2-3	-	TRBV6-1	-	TGTGCCAGCAGTGGGGAAACGGGAGTGGCAGATACGCAGTATTTT	CASSGETGVADTQYF
TRBJ2-3	medium-sized	TRBV7-3	TRBD2	TGTGCCAGCAGCCGACTAGCGGGTAGCACAGATACGCAGTATTTT	CASSRLAGSTDTQYF
TRBJ2-3	-	TRBV28	-	TGTGCCAGCGTGTACCGGGTAACAGATACGCAGTATTTT	CASVYRVTDTQYF
TRBJ2-3	medium-sized	TRBV7-3	-	TGTGCCAGCCTCTCTCCCAGCGGTACGCAGTATTTT	CASLSPSGTQYF
TRBJ2-7	medium-sized	TRBV6-6	-	TGTGCCAGCAGCCAAAGGGATTACGAGCAGTACTTC	CASSQRDYEQYF
TRBJ2-7	-	TRBV4-1	TRBD1	TGCGCCAGCAGCCCGGGACAGGGAAAGTCCTACGAGCAGTACTTC	CASSPGQGKSYEQYF
TRBJ2-3	medium-sized	TRBV6-2/TRBV6-3	-	TGTGCCAGCAGTTATGAACAGGGAGGGGATACGCAGTATTTT	CASSYEQGGDTQYF
TRBJ1-6	many	TRBV6-2/TRBV6-3	-	TGTGCCAGCGTAGGACACGGAATTGATTCACCCCTCCACTTT	CASVGHGIDSPLHF
TRBJ2-1	many	TRBV28	TRBD2	TGTGCCAGCGCTGGGGGACTAGCGACACGGGAGCAGTTCTTC	CASAGGLATREQFF
TRBJ2-2	medium-sized	TRBV2	TRBD1	TGTGCCAGCAACCGGGACAGGGATTCCGGGGAGCTGTTTTTT	CASNRDRDSGELFF
TRBJ2-6	many	TRBV28	-	TGTGCCAGCAGCCCCGGAGGCGGTTCTGGGGCCAACGTCCTGACTTTC	CASSPGGGSGANVLTF
TRBJ1-2	many	TRBV3-1	-	TGTGCCAGCAGCCCCTCATTGGGGGGGTATGGCTACACCTTC	CASSPSLGGYGYTF
TRBJ2-5	-	TRBV19	TRBD2	TGTGCCAGTAGTTCCCGGGGGGACGTCCGGCGGGAAGAGACCCAGTACTTC	CASSSRGDVRREETQYF
TRBJ2-5	medium-sized	TRBV29-1	-	TGCAGCGTGGGAAGGGAGACCCAGTACTTC	CSVGRETQYF
TRBJ2-7	medium-sized	TRBV14	TRBD2	TGTGCCAGCAGCCAGGGACTAGCGGGCTCCTACGAGCAGTACTTC	CASSQGLAGSYEQYF
TRBJ1-5	-	TRBV28	-	TGTGCCAGCAGACGGGACCGGGGGTTCAATCAGCCCCAGCATTTT	CASRRDRGFNQPQHF
TRBJ2-1	medium-sized	TRBV7-7	TRBD2	TGTGCTAGCAGCCCTGCCCCGACTAGCGGGAGCTACAATGAGCAGTTCTTC	CASSPAPTSGSYNEQFF
TRBJ2-5	medium-sized	TRBV28	-	TGTGCCAGCAGTCATTCCGGGACACCTGAAGAGACCCAGTACTTC	CASSHSGTPEETQYF
TRBJ2-3	medium-sized	TRBV27	-	TGTGCCAGCAGGCCCTTGGGCACAGATACGCAGTATTTT	CASRPLGTDTQYF
TRBJ1-6	medium-sized	TRBV4-3	-	TGCGCCAGCAGCCAAGACAGGGGTGATAATTCACCCCTCCACTTT	CASSQDRGDNSPLHF
TRBJ1-5	medium-sized	TRBV20-1	-	TGCAGTGCTAGTCACCGACGGGGGGATTTAATATATAGCAATCAGCCCCAGCATTTT	CSASHRRGDLIYSNQPQHF
TRBJ1-2	medium-sized	TRBV2	TRBD1	TGTGCCAGCGGTGACAGGGTAGAGTCTGGCTACACCTTC	CASGDRVESGYTF
TRBJ1-1	medium-sized	TRBV2	-	TGTGCCAGCAGGGGTAGTCCGTTGAACACTGAAGCTTTCTTT	CASRGSPLNTEAFF
TRBJ1-4	medium-sized	TRBV4-1	-	TGCGCCAGCAGCCCCGACGTCGGGAGATCGGAAAAACTGTTTTTT	CASSPDVGRSEKLFF
TRBJ2-2	large	TRBV7-2	TRBD2	TGTGCCAGCAGCCGCGGGGGGGACTCTACCGGGGAGCTGTTTTTT	CASSRGGDSTGELFF
TRBJ1-2	few	TRBV4-3	-	TGCGCCAGCAGCCAAGTTATGACAGCTACTAACTATGGCTACACCTTC	CASSQVMTATNYGYTF
TRBJ2-1	many	TRBV5-1	TRBD2	TGCGCCAGCAGCTTGACCGGGACTACTTCCTACAATGAGCAGTTCTTC	CASSLTGTTSYNEQFF
TRBJ1-1	once	TRBV5-5	-	TGTGCCAGCAGCCCTCCGGGAGGTGAAGCTTTCTTT	CASSPPGGEAFF
TRBJ1-5	medium-sized	TRBV6-2/TRBV6-3	-	TGTGCCAGCAGTTACAGGGACGGGAATCAGCCCCAGCATTTT	CASSYRDGNQPQHF
TRBJ2-3	many	TRBV6-2/TRBV6-3	TRBD2	TGTGCCAGCAGTTCTACGTTAGCGGGGGGGCCAGATACGCAGTATTTT	CASSSTLAGGPDTQYF
TRBJ1-2	many	TRBV29-1	TRBD1	TGCAGCGTTCGGGACAGGGGCTATGGCTACACCTTC	CSVRDRGYGYTF
TRBJ2-1	medium-sized	TRBV20-1	TRBD1	TGCAGTGCCGTTCGGGACAGGGGCGATGAGCAGTTCTTC	CSAVRDRGDEQFF
TRBJ2-3	medium-sized	TRBV20-1	TRBD1	TGCAGTGCTAGAGATTTTCGGACAGGGAGCACAGATACGCAGTATTTT	CSARDFRTGSTDTQYF
TRBJ1-3	medium-sized	TRBV5-1	TRBD1	TGCGCCAGCAGCTTGGGGACAGGGGACCACACCATATATTTT	CASSLGTGDHTIYF
TRBJ2-3	medium-sized	TRBV5-1	TRBD2	TGCGCCAGCAGCTTGAGGGGACTAGCCAACACAGATACGCAGTATTTT	CASSLRGLANTDTQYF